This TCR beta chain was captured by sequencing in a study of blood T cell repertoires in COVID-19. V was trimmed by 3 bases and J by 6 bases, leaving 20 bases between them. CDR3 length: 16 amino acids. CDR1 is SEHNR and CDR2 is FQNEAQ in the germline V gene (reference sequence). Profiled with immunoSEQ multiplex PCR; TCRdb holds only in-frame clones, not every one. The sample contains over 450,000 clones, 89% of which appear only once. This sequence was found in a man aged 18 to 29 with COVID-19, enrolled during active disease. The V gene is TRBV7-9, the J gene TRBJ1-2; no definite D call. Material: peripheral blood. Here the CDR3 DNA reads TGTGCCAGCAGCTTTTGGCCCTTCCCTCCAATCGATGGCTACACCTTC. It yields the protein CASSFWPFPPIDGYTF.